The 9 T cell receptor beta chains below all came from one sample that was sequenced in a study of T cells in Graves' hyperthyroidism and ophthalmopathy. Using RNA transcripts as the source, TCR beta CDR3 regions were amplified. When the TCR CDR3 underwent first-round RT-PCR, the HTBI primer set was used. Via MiXCR, TCRdb re-called the multiplex PCR reads, giving one row per CDR3 protein. The repertoire includes roughly 420,000 distinct CDR3 sequences, around a sixth of them detected once, and roughly 13% sits in the top ten. Sequencing was carried out using blood. These receptors all stem from a woman between 18 and 29 years old with Graves' hyperthyroidism.

This clonotype was picked up many times. The rearrangement joins TRBV28 to TRBJ2-7, with 12 bases that match TRBD2. With V trimmed by 4 bases and J by 6 bases, 10 bases remained unmatched. CDR3 length equals 16 residues. Germline CDR1 and CDR2: MDHEN and SYDVKM. CDR3 residues: CASSWALLAGGPEQYF. CDR3 DNA sequence: TGTGCCAGCAGTTGGGCCCTTCTAGCGGGAGGGCCCGAGCAGTACTTC.

This clonotype was detected a few times. The J gene is TRBJ1-6, the V gene TRBV6-1; 8 nucleotides match TRBD1. V lost 6 bases, J lost 0 bases, and 13 bases stayed unmatched. Per germline, CDR1 MNHNS and CDR2 SASEGT. The CDR3 has 19 residues. CDR3: CASSRRTGSQSSYNSPLHF. Written as DNA, the CDR3 is TGTGCCAGCAGCCGGCGGACAGGGTCCCAAAGCTCCTATAATTCACCCCTCCACTTT.

At least ten counts were recorded for this clonotype. The rearrangement joins TRBV6-1 to TRBJ2-5, with TRBD1 identical over 12 bases. The CDR3 is 16 residues long. V trimming: 6 bases; J trimming: 6 bases; junction bases outside the gene matches: 11. CDR1 is MNHNS and CDR2 is SASEGT in the germline V gene. CDR3 loop: CASSSTGTGGMKTQYF. Written as DNA, the CDR3 is TGTGCCAGCAGCTCGACCGGGACAGGGGGCATGAAGACCCAGTACTTC.

There are many counts of this clonotype. The chain has TRBV12-3 or TRBV12-4 and TRBJ1-5, with 9 bases identical to TRBD1. V shed 6 bases, J shed 3 bases, and the junction held 6 bases outside the gene matches. CDR3 length equals 15 residues. Written as DNA, the CDR3 is TGTGCCAGCAGGTCCGGGACAGGGTACAATCAGCCCCAGCATTTT. It encodes CASRSGTGYNQPQHF.

This chain joins TRBV6-6 and TRBJ1-3; no clear D gene. Germline V gene lookup returns CDR1 MNHNY and CDR2 SVGAGI (reference sequence). This CDR3 is built from 16 residues. The V gene lost 0 bases and the J gene lost 0 bases, with 9 bases spanning the gap. As DNA, the CDR3 is TGTGCCAGCAGTTACTCCGGCAGGTACTCTGGAAACACCATATATTTT. Translated, it gives CASSYSGRYSGNTIYF.

This clonotype was counted at least ten times. The chain recombines TRBV3-1 with TRBJ2-5; TRBD2 aligns across 8 bases. Germline lookup yields CDR1 LGHDT and CDR2 YNNKEL (reference sequence). Trimming cost V 5 bases and J 2 bases; bases outside gene matches: 7. The CDR3 runs 15 residues. CDR3: CASSDSGKTQETQYF. CDR3 in DNA: TGTGCCAGCAGCGATAGCGGGAAGACTCAAGAGACCCAGTACTTC.

This clonotype was seen at least ten times. This chain links TRBV15 with TRBJ1-1, with 9 bases aligning to TRBD1. The J segment lost 1 base and the V segment lost 3 bases, leaving 3 bases of the junction unmatched. The CDR3 consists of 15 residues. Germline loops: CDR1 LNHNV, CDR2 YYDKDF (reference sequence). The CDR3: CATSRDRGPNTEAFF. CDR3 in DNA: TGTGCCACCAGCAGGGACAGGGGACCGAACACTGAAGCTTTCTTT.

This clonotype was seen only once. The chain employs TRBV29-1 and TRBJ1-2; weak D call: TRBD1 (5 bases). This CDR3 is built from 14 residues. V lost 4 bases, J lost 7 bases, and 19 bases lay in between. CDR1 is SQVTM, CDR2 ANQGSEA, per germline. The CDR3 nucleotides are TGCAGCGTTGTTGAAGGGGCAACCGTAGGTGGCTACACCTTC. As protein: CSVVEGATVGGYTF.

This clonotype was counted many times. The chain combines TRBV12-3 or TRBV12-4 with TRBJ2-5; D tentatively reads TRBD1 or TRBD2 (5 bases each). V lost 2 bases and J lost 6, with 22 bases in between. The length of the CDR3 is 17 residues. For the CDR3, the DNA is TGTGCCAGCAGTTTATTCATTGCTGGGGACGGACAACAGACCCAGTACTTC. It specifies CASSLFIAGDGQQTQYF.